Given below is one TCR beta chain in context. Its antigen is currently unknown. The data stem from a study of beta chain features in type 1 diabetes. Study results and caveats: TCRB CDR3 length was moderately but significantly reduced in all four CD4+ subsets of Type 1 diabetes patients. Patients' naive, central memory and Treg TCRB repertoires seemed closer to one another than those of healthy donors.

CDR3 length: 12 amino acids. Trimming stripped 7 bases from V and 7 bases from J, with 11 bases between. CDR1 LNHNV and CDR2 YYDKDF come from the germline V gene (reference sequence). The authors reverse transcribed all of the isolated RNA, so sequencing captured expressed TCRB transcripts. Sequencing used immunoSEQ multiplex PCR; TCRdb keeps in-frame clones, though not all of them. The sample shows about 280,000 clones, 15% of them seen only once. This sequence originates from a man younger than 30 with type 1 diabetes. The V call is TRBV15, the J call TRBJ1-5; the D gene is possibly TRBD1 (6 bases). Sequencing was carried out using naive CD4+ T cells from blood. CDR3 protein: CATKGGEQPQHF. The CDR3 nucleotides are TGTGCCACCAAAGGGGGAGAACAGCCCCAGCATTTT.